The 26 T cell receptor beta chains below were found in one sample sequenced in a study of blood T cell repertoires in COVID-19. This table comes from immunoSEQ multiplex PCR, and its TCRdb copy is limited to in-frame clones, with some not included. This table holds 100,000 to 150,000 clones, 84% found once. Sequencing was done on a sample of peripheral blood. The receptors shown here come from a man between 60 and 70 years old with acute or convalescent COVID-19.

As DNA, the CDR3 is TGTGCCAGCGCGGGCGGGGGGCTGAACTATGGCTACACCTTC. Protein product: CASAGGGLNYGYTF. The V and J genes are TRBV6-4 and TRBJ1-2, with D perhaps matching TRBD1 (6 bases). The length of the CDR3 is 14 residues. The V gene lost 8 bases and the J gene lost 2 bases, with 15 bases spanning the gap. From germline, CDR1 is MRHNA and CDR2 SNTAGT.

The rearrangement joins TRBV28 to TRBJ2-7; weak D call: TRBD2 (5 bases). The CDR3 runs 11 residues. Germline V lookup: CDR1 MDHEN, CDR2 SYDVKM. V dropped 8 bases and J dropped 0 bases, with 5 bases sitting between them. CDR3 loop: CASGSSYEQYF. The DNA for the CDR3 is TGTGCCAGCGGGAGCTCCTACGAGCAGTACTTC.

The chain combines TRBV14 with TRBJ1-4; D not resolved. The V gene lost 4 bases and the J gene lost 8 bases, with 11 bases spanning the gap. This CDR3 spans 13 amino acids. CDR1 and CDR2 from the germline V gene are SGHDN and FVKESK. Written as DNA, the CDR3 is TGTGCCAGCAGCCGGAACCGAGGGGAAAAACTGTTTTTT. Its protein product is CASSRNRGEKLFF.

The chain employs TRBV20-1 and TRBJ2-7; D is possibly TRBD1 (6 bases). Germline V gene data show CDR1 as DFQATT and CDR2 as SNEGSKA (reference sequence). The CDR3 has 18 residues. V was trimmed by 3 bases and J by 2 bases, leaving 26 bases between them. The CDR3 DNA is TGCAGTGCTAGTGTCGGGACACCCACCGGGGTCTCACCCTACGAGCAGTACTTC. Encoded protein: CSASVGTPTGVSPYEQYF.

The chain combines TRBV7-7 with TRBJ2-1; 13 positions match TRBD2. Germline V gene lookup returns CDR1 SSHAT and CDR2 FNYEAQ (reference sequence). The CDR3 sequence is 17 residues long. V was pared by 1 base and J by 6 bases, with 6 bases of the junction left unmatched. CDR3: CASSLGLWTSGSNEQFF. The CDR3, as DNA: TGTGCCAGCAGCTTAGGGTTGTGGACTAGCGGGAGCAATGAGCAGTTCTTC.

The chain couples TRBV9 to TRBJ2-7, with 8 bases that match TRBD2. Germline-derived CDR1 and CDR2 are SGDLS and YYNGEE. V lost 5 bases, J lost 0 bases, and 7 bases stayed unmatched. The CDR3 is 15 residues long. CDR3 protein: CASSVDSGSSYEQYF. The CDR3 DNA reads TGTGCCAGCAGTGTCGACAGCGGGAGCTCCTACGAGCAGTACTTC.

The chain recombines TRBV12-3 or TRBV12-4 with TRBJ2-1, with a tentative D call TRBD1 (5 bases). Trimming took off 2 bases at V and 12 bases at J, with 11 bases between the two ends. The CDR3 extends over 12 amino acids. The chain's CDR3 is CASSLWLQGQFF. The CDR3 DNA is TGTGCCAGCAGTTTATGGCTGCAGGGGCAGTTCTTC.

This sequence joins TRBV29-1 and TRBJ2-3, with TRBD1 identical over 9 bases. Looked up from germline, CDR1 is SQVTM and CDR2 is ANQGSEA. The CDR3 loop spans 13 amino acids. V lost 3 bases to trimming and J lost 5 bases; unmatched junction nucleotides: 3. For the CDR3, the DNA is TGCAGCGTTGACGACAGGGGGATAGATACGCAGTATTTT. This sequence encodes CSVDDRGIDTQYF.

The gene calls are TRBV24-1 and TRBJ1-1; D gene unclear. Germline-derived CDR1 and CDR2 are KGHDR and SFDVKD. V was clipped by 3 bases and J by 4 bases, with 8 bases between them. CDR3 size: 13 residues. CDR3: CATSDPQFTEAFF. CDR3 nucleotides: TGTGCCACCAGTGATCCGCAGTTCACTGAAGCTTTCTTT.

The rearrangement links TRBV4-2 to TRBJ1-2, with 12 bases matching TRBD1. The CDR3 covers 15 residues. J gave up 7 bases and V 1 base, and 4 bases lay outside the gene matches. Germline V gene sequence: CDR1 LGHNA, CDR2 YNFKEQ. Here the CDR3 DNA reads TGTGCCAGCAGCCAAGTTATGGGACAGGGGGCTGGCTACACCTTC. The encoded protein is CASSQVMGQGAGYTF.

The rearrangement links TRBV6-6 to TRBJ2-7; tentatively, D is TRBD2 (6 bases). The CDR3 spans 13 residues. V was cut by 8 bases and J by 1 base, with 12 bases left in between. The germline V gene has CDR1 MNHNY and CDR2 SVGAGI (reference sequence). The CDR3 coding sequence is TGTGCCAGCGGGGGAGGCGCTTCCTACGAGCAGTACTTC. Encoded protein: CASGGGASYEQYF.

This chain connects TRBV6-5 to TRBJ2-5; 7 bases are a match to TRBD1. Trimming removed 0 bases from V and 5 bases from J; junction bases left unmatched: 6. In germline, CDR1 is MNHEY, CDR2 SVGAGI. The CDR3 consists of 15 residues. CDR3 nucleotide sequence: TGTGCCAGCAGTTACTCTTTACAGGGGTGGGAGACCCAGTACTTC. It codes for CASSYSLQGWETQYF.

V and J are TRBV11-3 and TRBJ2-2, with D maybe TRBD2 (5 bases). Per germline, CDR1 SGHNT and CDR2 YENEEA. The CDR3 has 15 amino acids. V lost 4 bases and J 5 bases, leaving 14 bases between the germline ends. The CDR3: CASSSDGRRTGELFF. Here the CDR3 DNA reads TGTGCCAGCAGCTCGGACGGCCGGAGGACCGGGGAGCTGTTTTTT.

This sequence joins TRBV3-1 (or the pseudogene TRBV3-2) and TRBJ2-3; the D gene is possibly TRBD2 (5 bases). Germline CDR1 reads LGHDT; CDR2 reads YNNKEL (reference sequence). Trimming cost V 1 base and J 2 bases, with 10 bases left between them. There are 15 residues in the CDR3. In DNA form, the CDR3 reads TGTGCCAGCAGCCAAGTTCCTAGCAACACAGATACGCAGTATTTT. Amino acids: CASSQVPSNTDTQYF.

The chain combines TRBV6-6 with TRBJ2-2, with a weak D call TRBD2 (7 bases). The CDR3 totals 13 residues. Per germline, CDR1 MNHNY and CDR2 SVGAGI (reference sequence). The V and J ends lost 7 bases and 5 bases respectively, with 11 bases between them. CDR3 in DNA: TGTGCCAGCATAGGGGGGGAAACCGGGGAGCTGTTTTTT. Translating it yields CASIGGETGELFF.

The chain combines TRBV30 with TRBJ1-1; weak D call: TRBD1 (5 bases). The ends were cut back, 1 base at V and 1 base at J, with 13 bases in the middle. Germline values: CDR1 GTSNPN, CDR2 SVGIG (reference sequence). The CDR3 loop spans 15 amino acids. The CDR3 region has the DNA TGTGCCTGGAGTGACCCCGGACATAGGAACACTGAAGCTTTCTTT. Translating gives CAWSDPGHRNTEAFF.

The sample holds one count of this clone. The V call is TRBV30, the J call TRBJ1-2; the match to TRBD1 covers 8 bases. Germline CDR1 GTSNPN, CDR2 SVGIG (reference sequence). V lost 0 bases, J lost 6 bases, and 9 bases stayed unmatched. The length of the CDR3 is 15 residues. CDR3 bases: TGTGCCTGGAGTGTAGGGGCAGGGGGCGGGAATGGCTACACCTTC. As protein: CAWSVGAGGGNGYTF.

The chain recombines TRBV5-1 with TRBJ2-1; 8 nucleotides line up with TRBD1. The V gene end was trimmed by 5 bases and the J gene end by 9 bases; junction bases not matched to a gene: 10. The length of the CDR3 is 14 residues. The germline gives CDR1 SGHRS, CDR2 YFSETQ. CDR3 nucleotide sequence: TGCGCCAGCAGGGGGACAGGTGGTTTCGTTGAGCAGTTCTTC. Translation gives CASRGTGGFVEQFF.

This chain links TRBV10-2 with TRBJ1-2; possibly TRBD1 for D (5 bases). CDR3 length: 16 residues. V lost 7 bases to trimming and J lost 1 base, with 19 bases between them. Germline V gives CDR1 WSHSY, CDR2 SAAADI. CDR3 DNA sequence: TGCGCCAGCATTCCCCGTCAGGGAGGAGATAACTATGGCTACACCTTC. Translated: CASIPRQGGDNYGYTF.

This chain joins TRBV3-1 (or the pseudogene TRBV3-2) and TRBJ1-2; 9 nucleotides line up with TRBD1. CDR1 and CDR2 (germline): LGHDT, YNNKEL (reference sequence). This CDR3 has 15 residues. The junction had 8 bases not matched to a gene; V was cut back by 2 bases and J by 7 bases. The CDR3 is CASSQRGQGGGGYTF. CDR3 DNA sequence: TGTGCCAGCAGCCAAAGGGGACAGGGAGGTGGTGGCTACACCTTC.

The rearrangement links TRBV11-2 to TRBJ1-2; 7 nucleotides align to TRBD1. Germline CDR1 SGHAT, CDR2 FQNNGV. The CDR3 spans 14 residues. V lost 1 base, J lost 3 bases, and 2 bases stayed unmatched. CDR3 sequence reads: CASSLVRGDYGYTF. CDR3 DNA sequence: TGTGCCAGCAGCTTAGTCAGGGGGGACTATGGCTACACCTTC.

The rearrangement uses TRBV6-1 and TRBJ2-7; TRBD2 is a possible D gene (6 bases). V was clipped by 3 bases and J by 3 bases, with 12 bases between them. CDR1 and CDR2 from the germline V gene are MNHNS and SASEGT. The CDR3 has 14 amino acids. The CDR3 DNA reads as TGTGCCAGCAGTGACCGCGGGAATCGCTACGAGCAGTACTTC. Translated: CASSDRGNRYEQYF.

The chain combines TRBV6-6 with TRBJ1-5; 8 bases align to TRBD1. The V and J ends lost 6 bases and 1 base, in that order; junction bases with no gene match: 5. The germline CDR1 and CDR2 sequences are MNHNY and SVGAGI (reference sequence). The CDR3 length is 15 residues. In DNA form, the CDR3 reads TGTGCCAGCAGAAGACAGGGGCAGAGCAATCAGCCCCAGCATTTT. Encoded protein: CASRRQGQSNQPQHF.

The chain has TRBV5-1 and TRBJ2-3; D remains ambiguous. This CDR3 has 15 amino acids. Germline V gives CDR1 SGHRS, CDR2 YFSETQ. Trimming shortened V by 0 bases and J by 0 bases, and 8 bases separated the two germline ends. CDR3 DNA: TGCGCCAGCAGCTTGGAAACACCCAGCACAGATACGCAGTATTTT. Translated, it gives CASSLETPSTDTQYF.

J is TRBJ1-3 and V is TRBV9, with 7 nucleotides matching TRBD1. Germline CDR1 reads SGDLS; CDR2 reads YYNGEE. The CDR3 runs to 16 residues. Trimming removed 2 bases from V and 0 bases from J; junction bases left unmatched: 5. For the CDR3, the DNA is TGTGCCAGCAGCGTCCTTGGGACAGACTCTGGAAACACCATATATTTT. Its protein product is CASSVLGTDSGNTIYF.

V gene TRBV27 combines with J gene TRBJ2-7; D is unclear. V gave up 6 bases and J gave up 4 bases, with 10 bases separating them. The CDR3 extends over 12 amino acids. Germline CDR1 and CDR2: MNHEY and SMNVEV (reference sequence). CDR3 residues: CASSTTSYEQYF. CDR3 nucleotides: TGTGCCAGCAGCACGACTTCTTACGAGCAGTACTTC.